This T cell receptor beta chain came from a study of human T cells and chemical hapten exposure. Study information: Subjects had 2% DPC placed on about 2 cm by about 2 cm of upper inner arm skin for sensitization. The scalp of each patient received a weekly diphenylcyclopropenone dose for the full approximately 26-week study. Across samples, TCR yields varied, mostly owing to small differences in pooled library volumes.

Time point meaning: pre-sensitization, week 0. Described treatment: therapeutic diphenylcyclopropenone sensitization with weekly scalp DPC. TCRdb re-analysed the RACE reads in MiXCR, keeping a single row per CDR3 protein. This table holds 200,000 to 300,000 distinct CDR3 sequences, about 9% found once. The CDR3 is made up of 13 amino acids. CDR1 and CDR2 from the germline V gene are SGHRS and YFSETQ. V lost 0 bases to trimming and J lost 14 bases, with 17 bases between them. The V call is TRBV5-1, the J call TRBJ1-1; D is unclear. Sequencing used whole blood, obtained in connection with sensitization to the hapten diphenylcyclopropenone (DPC). The receptor was derived from a woman between 40 and 55 years old with alopecia areata. Some clones in this sample may be carry-over from other donors' samples. The CDR3 DNA is TGCGCCAGCAGCTTGGAAGTGCTCTCTCACCGGTTCTTT. It specifies CASSLEVLSHRFF. Together with reference TRBV5-1 and TRBJ1-1, the CDR3 gives the full variable domain: KAGVTQTPRYLIKTRGQQVTLSCSPISGHRSVSWYQQTPGQGLQFLFEYFSETQRNKGNFPGRFSGRQFSNSRSEMNVSTLELGDSALYLCASSLEVLSHRFFGQGTRLTVV.